This T cell receptor beta chain was retrieved from a study of blood T cell repertoires in COVID-19. Study-level information: Acute-phase and convalescent COVID-19 samples originated in the United States, Italy and Spain. From T cells, B-cell-depleted T cells, or PBMCs came the material, which was cDNA or gDNA.

In Seattle, patients joined the study during active infection and were tracked longitudinally. This clone was detected a few times. Trimming took 5 bases from V and 8 from J; bases not matched to a gene: 12. The germline V gene has CDR1 SGHTA and CDR2 FQGNSA. This CDR3 spans 15 amino acids. Original processing notes: The assay estimated nucleated cells by amplifying reference gene primers. Libraries were prepared by immunoSEQ multiplex PCR; TCRdb keeps only in-frame clonotypes and omits some of them. D and trimming come from the DNA, and the V and J calls and clone size come from that table. This sample has under 200,000 clones, with around nine tenths found just once.

The sequenced sample consisted of peripheral blood. This TCR derives from a woman aged 70 to 79 with COVID-19, enrolled during active disease. This sequence joins TRBV7-2 and TRBJ2-3; TRBD2 matches 8 bases. CDR3 in DNA: TGTGCCAGCAGCCGTAGCGGGGAGGAGGGAGGTACGCAGTATTTT. Amino acid sequence: CASSRSGEEGGTQYF.